Given below is one T cell receptor (beta chain) in context. The antigen is unknown. Clones were read by immunoSEQ multiplex PCR, and TCRdb kept only the in-frame ones, dropping some. The repertoire includes 440,000 or so clones, around 93% of them detected once, and less than 2% sits in the top ten. V lost 3 bases and J lost 5; bases outside the gene matches: 2. The CDR3 loop spans 13 amino acids. The V gene's germline CDR1 is SQVTM and CDR2 ANQGSEA. The data are from a study of Ad26.COV2.S vaccination and SARS-CoV-2 variants. Study information: A participant enrolled in the COV1001 Ad26.COV2.S trial arm provided the sample.

The treatment denotes: around 19 received Ad26.COV2.S at low or high dose, single or two shots; about 5 received placebo; per-sample allocation not given. Collection of samples fell on day 63 after the first vaccine or placebo injection. Boston hosted the donor, who was an adult aged 18-55 years. Study-level results: Responses of T cells in total may have been underestimated by the TCR breadth and depth analyses.

The rearrangement uses TRBV29-1 and TRBJ1-1; 11 positions match TRBD1. This sample comprised peripheral blood, obtained in a trial of Ad26.COV2.S vaccine versus placebo. This clonotype originated in a person between 18 and 59 years old who received the Ad26.COV2.S COVID-19 vaccine or a placebo. The CDR3, as DNA: TGCAGCGTTGAGGGACAGGGGGGAACTGAAGCTTTCTTT. Encoded protein: CSVEGQGGTEAFF.